A single sample gave rise to the 28 T cell receptor beta chains below, sequenced in a study of cytomegalovirus exposure and HLA in healthy donors. The PCR employed 60 Vbeta primers together with 13 Jbeta primers. Sequenced by immunoSEQ multiplex PCR; TCRdb stores in-frame clones only, minus some. The repertoire consists of 150,000 to 200,000 clones, with roughly 80% occurring once and the leading ten covering 0.8% to 1.3%. Source material: PBMCs. The source of these receptors is a man aged 25-45 years in good health and CMV-seronegative.

CDR3 in DNA: TGTGCCTGGAGCCCTAATACCGGGACAGGGGGGGAAAAACTGTTTTTT. Protein product: CAWSPNTGTGGEKLFF. The rearrangement links TRBV30 to TRBJ1-4; 11 bases are a match to TRBD1. The CDR3 totals 16 residues. Germline V gene sequence: CDR1 GTSNPN, CDR2 SVGIG (reference sequence). The J segment lost 8 bases and the V segment lost 3 bases, leaving 11 bases of the junction unmatched.

The chain links TRBV2 to TRBJ2-5; TRBD2 matches at 8 bases. Trimming at V came to 1 base and at J to 2 bases, leaving 9 bases not matched to a gene. This CDR3 has 17 residues. CDR1 is SNHLY, CDR2 FYNNEI, per germline. CDR3 coding DNA: TGTGCCAGCAGTGAAGGTGGACTAGCTGGGAATCAAGAGACCCAGTACTTC. Protein: CASSEGGLAGNQETQYF.

The chain carries TRBV7-9 and TRBJ2-3; tentative D call: TRBD2 (6 bases). V lost 5 bases and J 6 bases, leaving 15 bases between the germline ends. Germline V lookup: CDR1 SEHNR, CDR2 FQNEAQ (reference sequence). The CDR3 is 14 amino acids. The CDR3 DNA follows: TGTGCCAGCAGCCCGGACTACTCACAGGATACGCAGTATTTT. This translates into CASSPDYSQDTQYF.

The chain links TRBV6-4 to TRBJ1-1; tentative D call: TRBD1 (5 bases). The V end lost 0 bases, the J end lost 1 base, and 6 bases lay between the germline ends. The CDR3 length is 14 residues. Germline V gene lookup returns CDR1 MRHNA and CDR2 SNTAGT. CDR3 protein: CASSDSDRNTEAFF. CDR3 nucleotides: TGTGCCAGCAGTGACTCAGACAGGAACACTGAAGCTTTCTTT.

J is TRBJ1-6 and V is TRBV6-5; 9 nucleotides line up with TRBD1. The germline gives CDR1 MNHEY, CDR2 SVGAGI. This CDR3 is 14 amino acids long. The J segment lost 7 bases and the V segment lost 6 bases, leaving 4 bases of the junction unmatched. This CDR3 reads CASSHDRGNSPLHF. CDR3 in DNA: TGTGCCAGCAGCCACGACAGGGGGAATTCACCCCTCCACTTT.

The rearrangement links TRBV29-1 to TRBJ2-7; 8 nucleotides line up with TRBD2. Germline CDR1 reads SQVTM; CDR2 reads ANQGSEA. CDR3 length: 15 amino acids. J was trimmed by 6 bases and V by 0 bases; bases with no gene match: 10. The CDR3 bases are TGCAGCGTTGAAGATCCCCGGGAGGGCCTAGGCGAGCAGTACTTC. It encodes CSVEDPREGLGEQYF.

This chain connects TRBV9 to TRBJ2-4, with 9 bases fitting TRBD1. J was trimmed by 7 bases and V by 4 bases; bases with no gene match: 6. This CDR3 is 14 amino acids long. CDR1 is SGDLS and CDR2 is YYNGEE in the germline V gene. The CDR3 sequence is CASSTGTGRNIQYF. The CDR3 bases are TGTGCCAGCAGCACCGGGACAGGGAGGAACATTCAGTACTTC. The entire variable domain, with the rest obtained from reference TRBV9 and TRBJ2-4, is as follows: DSGVTQTPKHLITATGQRVTLRCSPRSGDLSVYWYQQSLDQGLQFLIQYYNGEERAKGNILERFSAQQFPDLHSELNLSSLELGDSALYFCASSTGTGRNIQYFGAGTRLSVL.

CDR3 bases: TGTGCCAGCAGCTTAGGGGGCCAAGGGTATGGCTACGAGCAGTACTTC. Its translation: CASSLGGQGYGYEQYF. The rearrangement uses TRBV7-9 and TRBJ2-7, with D maybe TRBD1 (5 bases). The length of the CDR3 is 16 residues. Trimming shortened V by 1 base and J by 3 bases, and 16 bases separated the two germline ends. Germline CDR1 is SEHNR and CDR2 is FQNEAQ (reference sequence).

CDR3 in amino acids: CASSLPQGGYTF. The CDR3 region has the DNA TGTGCCAGCAGCCTGCCCCAGGGTGGCTACACCTTC. This chain joins TRBV5-4 and TRBJ1-2; weak D call: TRBD1 (5 bases). The CDR3 runs to 12 residues. The V and J ends lost 4 bases and 7 bases respectively, with 11 bases between them. Germline lookup yields CDR1 SGHNT and CDR2 YYREEE (reference sequence). The variable domain in full, completed from reference TRBV5-4 and TRBJ1-2, reads ETGVTQSPTHLIKTRGQQVTLRCSSQSGHNTVSWYQQALGQGPQFIFQYYREEENGRGNFPPRFSGLQFPNYSSELNVNALELDDSALYLCASSLPQGGYTFGSGTRLTVV.

V usage is TRBV6-6 and J usage is TRBJ2-7; 7 bases map to TRBD2. Germline V gives CDR1 MNHNY, CDR2 SVGAGI (reference sequence). With 4 bases clipped from V and 4 bases from J, the junction kept 7 bases outside the gene matches. This CDR3 has 14 amino acids. The CDR3 region is CASSFLAATYEQYF. The CDR3 DNA reads TGTGCCAGCAGTTTCCTAGCGGCAACGTACGAGCAGTACTTC.

Only a few counts were recorded for this clone. This chain connects TRBV19 to TRBJ2-7; no reliable D call. The germline V gene encodes CDR1 LNHDA and CDR2 SQIVND (reference sequence). This CDR3 region has 15 residues. V was trimmed by 1 base and J by 4 bases, leaving 14 bases between them. The CDR3 here is CASSIGFGQLYEQYF. CDR3 nucleotides: TGTGCCAGTAGTATAGGGTTTGGGCAGCTATACGAGCAGTACTTC.

The chain couples TRBV6-4 to TRBJ2-1; the match to TRBD2 covers 11 bases. The CDR3 extends over 14 amino acids. Germline V gives CDR1 MRHNA, CDR2 SNTAGT. Trimming cost V 6 bases and J 9 bases; bases outside gene matches: 7. The CDR3 loop reads CASRMVAGGVEQFF. The DNA of the CDR3 is TGTGCCAGCAGAATGGTAGCGGGAGGGGTTGAGCAGTTCTTC.

The chain uses TRBV7-8 and TRBJ1-4, with no clear D. The CDR3 contains 12 residues. Trimming cost V 1 base and J 10 bases, with 7 bases left between them. In germline, CDR1 is SGHVS, CDR2 FQNEAQ. The CDR3 loop reads CASSLGAGKLFF. The CDR3 DNA sequence: TGTGCCAGCAGCTTAGGGGCGGGAAAACTGTTTTTT.

The chain uses TRBV27 and TRBJ2-2; 7 bases align to TRBD1. Germline V gene lookup returns CDR1 MNHEY and CDR2 SMNVEV (reference sequence). The CDR3 sequence is 12 residues long. After removal of 7 bases from V and 6 bases from J, the junction contained 2 bases not matched to a gene. As DNA, the CDR3 is TGTGCCAGCAAGCAGGGGGCCGGGGAGCTGTTTTTT. Translated: CASKQGAGELFF.

This clone was seen a single time. V and J are TRBV7-9 and TRBJ2-7, with TRBD1 as a possible D gene (8 bases). The CDR3 is 16 amino acids. Trimming pared 7 bases from V and 5 bases from J, leaving 24 bases between. From germline, CDR1 is SEHNR and CDR2 FQNEAQ (reference sequence). The CDR3 protein is CASIQGGEGGPDEQYF. CDR3 sequence (DNA): TGTGCCAGCATACAGGGGGGGGAGGGGGGGCCGGACGAGCAGTACTTC.

V is TRBV5-5 and J is TRBJ2-7, with D maybe TRBD1 (6 bases). The V end lost 0 bases, the J end lost 2 bases, and 15 bases lay between the germline ends. CDR1 is SGHKS and CDR2 is YYEKEE in the germline V gene (reference sequence). This CDR3 comprises 16 residues. CDR3 amino acids: CASSLGAGATTYEQYF. CDR3 coding DNA: TGTGCCAGCAGCTTGGGGGCAGGGGCCACGACCTACGAGCAGTACTTC.

This clone has more than one count but fewer than ten. This chain uses TRBV11-3 with TRBJ2-2; D is unresolved. The CDR3 consists of 14 residues. The V and J ends lost 5 bases and 3 bases respectively, with 10 bases between them. Germline V gives CDR1 SGHNT, CDR2 YENEEA. In DNA form, the CDR3 reads TGTGCCAGCAGCGCTACAGCTTACACCGGGGAGCTGTTTTTT. It encodes CASSATAYTGELFF.

The chain recombines TRBV6-5 with TRBJ1-4; the D is unclear. Per germline, CDR1 MNHEY and CDR2 SVGAGI. The CDR3 is 15 amino acids. The ends were cut back, 0 bases at V and 5 bases at J, with 10 bases in the middle. The CDR3 region has the DNA TGTGCCAGCAGTTACTCTCTCCCTCCGAATGAAAAACTGTTTTTT. Amino acid sequence: CASSYSLPPNEKLFF.

V gene TRBV18 combines with J gene TRBJ1-4; D gene uncertain. CDR1 KGHSH and CDR2 LQKENI come from the germline V gene. Trimming stripped 6 bases from V and 6 bases from J, with 20 bases between. There are 16 residues in the CDR3. The CDR3 region has the DNA TGTGCCAGCTCCTCACTCGGAGTCGGTCGGCATGAAAAACTGTTTTTT. Amino acids: CASSSLGVGRHEKLFF.

DNA for the CDR3: TGTGCCACCAGCCCTCGAATAGGGGACTCTGGGGCCAACGTCCTGACTTTC. It encodes CATSPRIGDSGANVLTF. The chain carries TRBV15 and TRBJ2-6, with D possibly being TRBD1 (5 bases). Germline V gene sequence: CDR1 LNHNV, CDR2 YYDKDF (reference sequence). Trimming took off 5 bases at V and 0 bases at J, with 14 bases between the two ends. The CDR3 runs 17 residues. The full variable domain, completed using reference TRBV15 and TRBJ2-6, is DAMVIQNPRYQVTQFGKPVTLSCSQTLNHNVMYWYQQKSSQAPKLLFHYYDKDFNNEADTPDNFQSRRPNTSFCFLDIRSPGLGDTAMYLCATSPRIGDSGANVLTFGAGSRLTVL.

The chain couples TRBV9 to TRBJ1-2; TRBD1 agrees at 7 bases. The CDR3 is 17 residues long. V gave up 3 bases and J gave up 0 bases; unmatched junction bases: 11. The V gene's germline CDR1 is SGDLS and CDR2 YYNGEE. The CDR3 here is CASSGEHGDSPNYGYTF. In DNA form, the CDR3 reads TGTGCCAGCAGCGGGGAACACGGGGACAGCCCTAACTATGGCTACACCTTC.

The chain links TRBV5-1 to TRBJ1-4; 8 bases fit TRBD1. Trimming removed 5 bases from V and 4 bases from J; junction bases left unmatched: 4. There are 14 residues in the CDR3. CDR1 is SGHRS and CDR2 is YFSETQ in the germline V gene. Here the CDR3 DNA reads TGCGCCAGCAGGACAGGGGACGGTAATGAAAAACTGTTTTTT. Translating gives CASRTGDGNEKLFF.

This clone showed up just a few times. CDR3 bases: TGTGCCAGCAGTGAAGGACAGGGCCATTCACCCCTCCACTTT. It yields the protein CASSEGQGHSPLHF. This sequence joins TRBV6-1 and TRBJ1-6; 7 bases are a match to TRBD1. With 1 base clipped from V and 8 bases from J, the junction kept 2 bases outside the gene matches. The CDR3 is 14 residues long. Per germline, CDR1 MNHNS and CDR2 SASEGT.

This CDR3 reads CASSLDSRVISPLHF. DNA for the CDR3: TGTGCCAGCAGCTTGGACAGTAGGGTGATTTCACCCCTCCACTTT. The chain combines TRBV9 with TRBJ1-6; weak D call: TRBD1 (6 bases). Germline loops: CDR1 SGDLS, CDR2 YYNGEE. The length of the CDR3 is 15 residues. V shed 4 bases and J shed 9 bases, with 17 bases lying between them.

A single count supports this clone. V gene TRBV6-1 combines with J gene TRBJ1-5, with unresolved D. V lost 7 bases and J 5 bases, leaving 18 bases between the germline ends. The CDR3 spans 15 residues. Looked up from germline, CDR1 is MNHNS and CDR2 is SASEGT. This CDR3 is CASTRGVALDQPQHF. The CDR3 DNA reads as TGTGCCAGCACCCGAGGCGTAGCCCTAGATCAGCCCCAGCATTTT.

The genes are TRBV5-1 and TRBJ1-4, with 7 positions matching TRBD1. The CDR3 spans 14 residues. The V gene's germline CDR1 is SGHRS and CDR2 YFSETQ. Unmatched junction bases numbered 2, after V lost 6 bases and J lost 0 bases. The CDR3 protein is CASKGQSTNEKLFF. The CDR3 DNA sequence: TGCGCCAGCAAGGGACAGTCAACTAATGAAAAACTGTTTTTT.

The genes are TRBV7-2 and TRBJ2-1; 7 positions agree with TRBD1. CDR1 and CDR2 from the germline V gene are SGHTA and FQGNSA. There are 17 residues in the CDR3. V was pared by 2 bases and J by 1 base, with 8 bases of the junction left unmatched. The CDR3 DNA is TGTGCCAGCAGCTTACAAGCCGGGACAGAATCCTACAATGAGCAGTTCTTC. It translates to CASSLQAGTESYNEQFF.

The chain is built from TRBV19 and TRBJ2-1; perhaps TRBD2 as D (5 bases). The CDR3 has 16 amino acids. CDR1 and CDR2 (germline): LNHDA, SQIVND (reference sequence). Trimming left V 5 bases short and J 3 bases short, with 17 bases between. The CDR3 spells CASSLADRGDYNEQFF. CDR3 DNA sequence: TGTGCCAGTAGTCTCGCTGATCGGGGAGACTACAATGAGCAGTTCTTC.